A selection of T cell receptor beta chains follows, all from one sample in a study of blood T cells in healthy people across ages. In TCRdb, the 5' RACE reads were re-called with MiXCR into one record per CDR3 protein. The sample consists of over a million distinct CDR3 sequences, under 55% of them appearing once. The sample taken for sequencing was blood. These TCRs come from a woman in her sixties or seventies in good health. Each CDR3 is given with its conserved first and last residue. A D gene is named only where the DNA matches it firmly. The listing skips clone size in some rows; elsewhere it reads once, few, many or a size class.

D	V	J	size	CDR3	DNA
NA	TRBV25-1	TRBJ2-7	NA	CASSEDGAVYEQYF	TGTGCCAGCAGTGAAGATGGTGCTGTATACGAGCAGTACTTC
TRBD1	TRBV9	TRBJ2-5	few	CASSVGQALQETQYF	TGTGCCAGCAGCGTGGGACAGGCTCTTCAGGAGACCCAGTACTTC
NA	TRBV7-3	TRBJ2-3	NA	CASSLGGRGTGSTDTQYF	TGTGCCAGCAGCTTAGGAGGCAGGGGAACCGGTAGCACAGATACGCAGTATTTT
NA	TRBV7-2	TRBJ2-5	few	CASSFIDRELTQYF	TGTGCCAGCAGCTTTATCGACCGCGAGTTGACCCAGTACTTC
NA	TRBV27	TRBJ2-5	once	CASTQLPGPKETQYF	TGTGCCAGTACACAGCTACCGGGACCGAAAGAGACCCAGTACTTC
NA	TRBV20-1	TRBJ2-3	NA	CSGWAGSTDTQYF	TGCAGTGGATGGGCGGGAAGCACAGATACGCAGTATTTT
TRBD1	TRBV18	TRBJ1-5	NA	CASSPPGTGVQPQHF	TGTGCCAGCTCACCACCGGGGACAGGGGTTCAGCCCCAGCATTTT
TRBD2	TRBV27	TRBJ2-3	NA	CASSLRLAGTQTQYF	TGTGCCAGCAGTTTACGGCTAGCGGGCACCCAAACGCAGTATTTT
TRBD1	TRBV7-2	TRBJ1-5	NA	CASSTTGTASEPQHF	TGTGCCAGCAGCACCACAGGGACAGCGAGTGAGCCCCAGCATTTT
NA	TRBV7-9	TRBJ1-2	NA	CASSFRLRRGYGYTF	TGTGCCAGCAGCTTTCGTCTTAGAAGGGGCTATGGCTACACCTTC
NA	TRBV5-1	TRBJ1-4	few	CASSLAPRTGLFF	TGCGCCAGCAGCTTGGCTCCTCGGACTGGACTGTTTTTT
NA	TRBV20-1	TRBJ2-3	NA	CSAPNQGVSTDTQYF	TGCAGTGCTCCGAACCAGGGAGTTAGCACAGATACGCAGTATTTT
NA	TRBV2	TRBJ1-1	many	CASSGPQDYYEAFF	TGTGCCAGCAGTGGACCTCAGGACTACTATGAAGCTTTCTTT
NA	TRBV6-1	TRBJ2-7	NA	CASSTGKSYEQYF	TGTGCCAGCAGTACAGGGAAATCCTACGAGCAGTACTTC
TRBD2	TRBV29-1	TRBJ2-5	many	CSVDGLAGDGGETQYF	TGCAGCGTTGATGGGCTAGCGGGAGATGGGGGGGAGACCCAGTACTTC
NA	TRBV11-2	TRBJ1-2	NA	CASSLDDSVYGHTF	TGTGCCAGCAGCTTAGACGACAGCGTCTACGGCCACACCTTC
NA	TRBV12-3/TRBV12-4	TRBJ2-5	NA	CASSLTRIQETQYF	TGTGCCAGCAGTTTAACCAGGATTCAAGAGACCCAGTACTTC
NA	TRBV20-1	TRBJ2-1	NA	CSARDGRHNEQFF	TGCAGTGCTAGAGATGGGAGACACAATGAGCAGTTCTTC
NA	TRBV28	TRBJ1-1	NA	CASSSAVMRGNTEAFF	TGTGCCAGCAGTTCAGCAGTGATGAGAGGGAACACTGAAGCTTTCTTT
NA	TRBV20-1	TRBJ2-7	few	CSARTRRDISYEQYF	TGCAGTGCTAGAACCCGGCGGGACATCTCCTACGAGCAGTACTTC
NA	TRBV20-1	TRBJ2-7	many	CSARVQTGAYYEQYF	TGCAGTGCTAGAGTCCAGACGGGGGCTTATTACGAGCAGTACTTC
NA	TRBV5-1	TRBJ2-3	NA	CASSPRAGAADTQYF	TGCGCCAGCAGCCCTAGGGCAGGGGCGGCAGATACGCAGTATTTT
NA	TRBV7-6	TRBJ2-5	NA	CASSLDRENQYF	TGTGCCAGCAGCTTGGACCGGGAGAACCAGTACTTC
NA	TRBV19	TRBJ2-7	NA	CASSIAGPSEYEQYF	TGTGCCAGTAGTATTGCGGGGCCCTCGGAATACGAGCAGTACTTC
NA	TRBV7-2	TRBJ2-3	NA	CASSNSEAGNTQYF	TGTGCCAGCAGCAACTCCGAGGCTGGAAATACGCAGTATTTT
TRBD2	TRBV27	TRBJ2-1	NA	CASRRGTTAYNEQFF	TGTGCCAGCAGGCGAGGGACTACTGCCTACAATGAGCAGTTCTTC
NA	TRBV6-2/TRBV6-3	TRBJ2-1	NA	CASSYGSSVDNEQFF	TGTGCCAGCAGTTATGGGAGCAGCGTTGACAATGAGCAGTTCTTC
NA	TRBV12-3/TRBV12-4	TRBJ1-5	NA	CASKRTGPNQPQHF	TGTGCCAGCAAACGGACCGGGCCTAATCAGCCCCAGCATTTT
TRBD2	TRBV6-5	TRBJ2-1	few	CASSYRLAGGNNEQFF	TGTGCCAGCAGTTACCGACTAGCGGGAGGGAACAATGAGCAGTTCTTC
NA	TRBV6-1	TRBJ2-5	NA	CASLLGVSGKDEQYF	TGTGCCAGCCTCTTGGGGGTGTCGGGTAAGGATGAGCAGTACTTC
NA	TRBV7-6	TRBJ1-4	few	CASSTSPPGRLNEKLFF	TGTGCCAGCAGCACATCCCCACCGGGACGACTTAATGAAAAACTGTTTTTT
TRBD1	TRBV12-3/TRBV12-4	TRBJ2-5	NA	CASSLKGAGETQYF	TGTGCCAGCTCTTTAAAGGGGGCTGGTGAGACCCAGTACTTC
NA	TRBV10-3	TRBJ2-6	few	CAPPGESSGANVLTF	TGTGCCCCCCCGGGGGAGAGCTCTGGGGCCAACGTCCTGACTTTC
NA	TRBV5-1	TRBJ2-7	NA	CASSLGVLVDKYEQYF	TGCGCCAGCAGCTTGGGTGTGTTGGTAGATAAATACGAGCAGTACTTC
TRBD2	TRBV10-1	TRBJ2-1	NA	CASSESTTSGRGEQFF	TGCGCCAGCAGTGAGTCTACGACTAGCGGGAGGGGTGAGCAGTTCTTC
NA	TRBV4-2	TRBJ1-1	NA	CASSHLRTEAFF	TGTGCCAGCAGCCACCTCAGAACTGAAGCTTTCTTT
NA	TRBV20-1	TRBJ2-1	few	CSARDPGTVNEQFF	TGCAGTGCTAGAGACCCCGGCACTGTTAATGAGCAGTTCTTC
NA	TRBV20-1	TRBJ2-5	NA	CSAKSGARETQYF	TGCAGTGCTAAGAGTGGGGCCCGGGAGACCCAGTACTTC
NA	TRBV12-3/TRBV12-4	TRBJ2-1	NA	CASSLNIQGDEQFF	TGTGCCAGCAGTTTAAACATACAAGGGGATGAGCAGTTCTTC
TRBD2	TRBV6-5	TRBJ2-1	NA	CASRVGLAAEGNEQFF	TGTGCCAGCAGAGTAGGACTAGCGGCCGAGGGGAATGAGCAGTTCTTC
TRBD1	TRBV27	TRBJ1-6	few	CASSDRGYSPLHF	TGTGCCAGCAGCGACAGGGGGTATTCACCCCTCCACTTT
NA	TRBV18	TRBJ1-2	few	CASSPPGQGKDYGYTF	TGTGCCAGCTCACCACCGGGGCAGGGGAAGGACTATGGCTACACTTTC
NA	TRBV18	TRBJ1-2	NA	CASSPGAPTVYGYTF	TGTGCCAGCTCACCAGGGGCACCGACTGTCTATGGCTACACCTTC
NA	TRBV20-1	TRBJ2-5	NA	CSARVGGGVETQYF	TGCAGTGCTAGAGTTGGCGGGGGCGTAGAGACCCAGTACTTC
NA	TRBV7-9	TRBJ2-3	few	CASNPLGDTQYF	TGTGCCAGCAACCCTCTCGGAGATACGCAGTATTTT
TRBD1	TRBV20-1	TRBJ2-7	few	CSARVGTGAGEQYF	TGCAGTGCTAGAGTTGGGACAGGGGCTGGCGAGCAGTACTTC
TRBD2	TRBV20-1	TRBJ2-5	few	CSASFSGSLEETQYF	TGCAGTGCTAGTTTTAGCGGGAGCTTGGAAGAGACCCAGTACTTC